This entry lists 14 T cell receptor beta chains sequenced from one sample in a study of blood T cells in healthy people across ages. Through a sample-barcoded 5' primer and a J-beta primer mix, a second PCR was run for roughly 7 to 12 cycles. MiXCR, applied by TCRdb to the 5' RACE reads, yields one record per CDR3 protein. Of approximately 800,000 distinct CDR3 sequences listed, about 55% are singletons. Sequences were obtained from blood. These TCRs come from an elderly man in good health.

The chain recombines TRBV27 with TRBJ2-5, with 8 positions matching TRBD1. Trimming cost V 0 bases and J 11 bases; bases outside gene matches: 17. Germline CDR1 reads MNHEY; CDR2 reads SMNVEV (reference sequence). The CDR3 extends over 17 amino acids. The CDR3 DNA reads TGTGCCAGCAGTTTATCACCCCCGGACAGGGTATTCAATGAGCAGTACTTC. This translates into CASSLSPPDRVFNEQYF.

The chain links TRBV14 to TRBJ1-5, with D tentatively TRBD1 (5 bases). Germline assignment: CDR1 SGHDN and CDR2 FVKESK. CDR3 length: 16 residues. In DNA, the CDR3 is TGTGCTTCGCTTAAAAGCCCCAGGGAACTTGATCAGCCCCAGCATTTT. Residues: CASLKSPRELDQPQHF.

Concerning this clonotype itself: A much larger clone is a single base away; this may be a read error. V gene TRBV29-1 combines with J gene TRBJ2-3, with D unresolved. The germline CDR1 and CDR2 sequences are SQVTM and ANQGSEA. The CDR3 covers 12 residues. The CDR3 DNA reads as TGCAGCGTTGCCCCCGGGCCAGAGACGCAGTATTTT. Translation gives CSVAPGPETQYF.

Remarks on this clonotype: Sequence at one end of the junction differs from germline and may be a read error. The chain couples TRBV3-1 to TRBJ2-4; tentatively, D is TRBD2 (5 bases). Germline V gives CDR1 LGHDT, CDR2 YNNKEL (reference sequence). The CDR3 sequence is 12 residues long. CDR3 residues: CASSQGGDIRYF. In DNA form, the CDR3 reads TGTGCCAGCAGCCAAGGGGGAGACATTCGGTACTTC.

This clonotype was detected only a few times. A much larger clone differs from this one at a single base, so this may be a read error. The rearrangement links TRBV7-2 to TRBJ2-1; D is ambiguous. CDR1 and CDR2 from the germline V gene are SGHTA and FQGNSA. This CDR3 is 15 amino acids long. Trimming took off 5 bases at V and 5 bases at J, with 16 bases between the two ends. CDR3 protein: CASSRGRAKNNEQFF. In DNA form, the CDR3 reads TGTGCCAGCAGCCGAGGACGAGCGAAAAACAATGAGCAGTTCTTC. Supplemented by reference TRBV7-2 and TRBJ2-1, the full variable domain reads GAGVSQSPSNKVTEKGKDVELRCDPISGHTALYWYRQSLGQGLEFLIYFQGNSAPDKSGLPSDRFSAERTGGSVSTLTIQRTQQEDSAVYLCASSRGRAKNNEQFFGPGTRLTVL.

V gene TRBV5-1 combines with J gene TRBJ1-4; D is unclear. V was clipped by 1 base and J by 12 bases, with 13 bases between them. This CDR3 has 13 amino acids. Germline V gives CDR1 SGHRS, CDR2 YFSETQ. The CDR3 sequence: CASSLSGFSQLFF. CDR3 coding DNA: TGCGCCAGCAGCTTGTCAGGATTTTCGCAACTGTTTTTT.

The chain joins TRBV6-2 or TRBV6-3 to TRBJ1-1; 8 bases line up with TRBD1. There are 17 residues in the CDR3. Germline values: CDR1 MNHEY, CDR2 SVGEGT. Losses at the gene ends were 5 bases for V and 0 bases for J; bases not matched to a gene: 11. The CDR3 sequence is CASSLVQGADLNTEAFF. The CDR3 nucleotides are TGTGCCAGCAGTCTCGTCCAGGGGGCGGATTTGAACACTGAAGCTTTCTTT.

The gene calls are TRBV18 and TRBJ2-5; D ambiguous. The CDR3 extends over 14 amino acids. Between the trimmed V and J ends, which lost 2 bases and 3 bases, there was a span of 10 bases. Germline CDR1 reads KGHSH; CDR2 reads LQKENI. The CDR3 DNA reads TGTGCCAGCTCACCAATACCCGCCAAAGAGACCCAGTACTTC. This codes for CASSPIPAKETQYF. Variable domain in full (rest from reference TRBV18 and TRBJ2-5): NAGVMQNPRHLVRRRGQEARLRCSPMKGHSHVYWYRQLPEEGLKFMVYLQKENIIDESGMPKERFSAEFPKEGPSILRIQQVVRGDSAAYFCASSPIPAKETQYFGPGTRLLVL.

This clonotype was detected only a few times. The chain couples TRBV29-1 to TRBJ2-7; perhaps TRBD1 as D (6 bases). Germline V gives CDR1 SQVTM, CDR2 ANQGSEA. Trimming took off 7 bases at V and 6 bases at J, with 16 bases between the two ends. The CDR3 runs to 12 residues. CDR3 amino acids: CSARPGVGEQYF. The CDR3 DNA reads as TGCAGCGCCCGGCCAGGGGTGGGCGAGCAGTACTTC.

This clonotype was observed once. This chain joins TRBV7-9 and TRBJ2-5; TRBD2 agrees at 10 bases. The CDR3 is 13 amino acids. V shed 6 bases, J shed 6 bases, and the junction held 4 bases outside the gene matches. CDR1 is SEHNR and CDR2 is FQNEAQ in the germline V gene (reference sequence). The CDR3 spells CASSSLAGQTQYF. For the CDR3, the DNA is TGTGCCAGCAGTTCACTAGCGGGACAGACCCAGTACTTC.

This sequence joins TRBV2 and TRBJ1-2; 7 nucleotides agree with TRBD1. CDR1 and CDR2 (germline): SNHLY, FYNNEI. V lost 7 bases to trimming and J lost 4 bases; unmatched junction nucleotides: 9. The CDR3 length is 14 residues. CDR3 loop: CASTAGTAIYGYTF. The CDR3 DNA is TGTGCCAGCACCGCCGGGACAGCCATCTATGGCTACACCTTC.

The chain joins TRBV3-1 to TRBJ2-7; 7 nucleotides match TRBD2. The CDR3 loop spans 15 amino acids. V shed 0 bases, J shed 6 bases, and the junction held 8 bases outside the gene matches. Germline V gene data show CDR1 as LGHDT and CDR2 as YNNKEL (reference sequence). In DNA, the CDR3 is TGTGCCAGCAGCCAAGATCCTGAGACTAGCAGCGAGCAGTACTTC. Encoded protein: CASSQDPETSSEQYF.

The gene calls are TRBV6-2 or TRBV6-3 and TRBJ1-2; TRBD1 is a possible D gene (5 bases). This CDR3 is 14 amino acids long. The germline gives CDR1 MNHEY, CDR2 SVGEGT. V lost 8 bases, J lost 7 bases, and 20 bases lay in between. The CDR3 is CASADAGNWAGYTF. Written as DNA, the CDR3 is TGTGCCAGCGCCGACGCAGGGAACTGGGCTGGCTACACCTTC.

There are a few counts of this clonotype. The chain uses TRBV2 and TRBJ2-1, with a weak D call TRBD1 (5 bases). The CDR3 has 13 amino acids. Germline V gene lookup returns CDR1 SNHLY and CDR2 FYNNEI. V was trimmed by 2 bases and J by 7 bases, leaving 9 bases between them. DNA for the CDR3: TGTGCCAGCAGTGAAAGGGGTTGGAATGAGCAGTTCTTC. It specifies CASSERGWNEQFF.